This TCR beta chain was sequenced for a study of shared clonotypes between healthy human individuals. Findings and caveats of the study: Shared clonotypes across all four donors exceeded non-shared ones in generation probability. Sequencing depth was expected to influence donor clonotype sharing.

Donors had no recently reported acute infections or vaccinations and were HIV-negative. The germline V and J ends were trimmed by 6 bases and 0 bases, with 9 bases remaining between them. The CDR3 length is 14 residues. The germline gives CDR1 MNHNS, CDR2 SASEGT. Replicate PCRs for sorted subsets used 200 ng DNA; this equaled 30,000 to 35,000 T cell genomes. Libraries were prepared by immunoSEQ multiplex PCR; TCRdb keeps only in-frame clonotypes and omits some of them. The data hold some 1.1 million clones, with approximately 80% observed a single time. Concerning this clone: Its antigen is as yet unknown.

The chain uses TRBV6-1 and TRBJ2-4; perhaps TRBD1 as D (5 bases). Input material: memory CD4+ T cells from PBMCs. Stated subset: CD45RA-negative fraction. The sequence was collected from a man younger than 35 in good health. Some clones in this sample may be carry-over from other donors' samples. The CDR3 protein is CASSRQLAKNIQYF. The CDR3 DNA is TGTGCCAGCAGCCGACAGCTAGCCAAAAACATTCAGTACTTC.